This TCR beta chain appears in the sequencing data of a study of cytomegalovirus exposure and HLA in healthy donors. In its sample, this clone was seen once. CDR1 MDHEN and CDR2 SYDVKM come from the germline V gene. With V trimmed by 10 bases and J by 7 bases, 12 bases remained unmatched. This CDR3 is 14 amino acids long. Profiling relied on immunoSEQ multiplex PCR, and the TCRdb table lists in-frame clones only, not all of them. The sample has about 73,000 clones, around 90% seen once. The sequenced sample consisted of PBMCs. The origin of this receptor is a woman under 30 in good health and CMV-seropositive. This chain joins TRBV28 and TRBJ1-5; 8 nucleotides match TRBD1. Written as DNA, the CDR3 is TGTGCCATCCTAAAAACAGGGGGGCGCCAGCCCCAGCATTTT. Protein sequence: CAILKTGGRQPQHF.